This T cell receptor (beta chain) is from a study of T cell responses to AZD1222 COVID-19 vaccine. The repertoire was sequenced with immunoSEQ multiplex PCR; TCRdb's copy has only in-frame clones and lacks some. The sample shows about 84,000 clones, about 90% of them seen only once. J lost 1 base, V lost 1 base, and 3 bases had no gene match. The CDR3 has 15 amino acids. From germline, CDR1 is SGHKS and CDR2 YYEKEE (reference sequence). This chain joins TRBV5-5 and TRBJ2-7, with 9 bases that match TRBD1. This TCR derives from an adult who received the AZD1222 COVID-19 vaccine. This material consisted of peripheral blood, taken 28 days after the second AZD1222 dose. The CDR3 spells CASSLRGTGSYEQYF. CDR3 coding DNA: TGTGCCAGCAGCTTGAGAGGGACAGGGTCCTACGAGCAGTACTTC. Drawing the rest from reference TRBV5-5 and TRBJ2-7, the complete variable domain is DAGVTQSPTHLIKTRGQQVTLRCSPISGHKSVSWYQQVLGQGPQFIFQYYEKEERGRGNFPDRFSARQFPNYSSELNVNALLLGDSALYLCASSLRGTGSYEQYFGPGTRLTVT.